This entry features one T cell receptor (beta chain) sequence. The entry originates in a study of blood T cell repertoires in COVID-19. Study-level information: Samples representing acute and convalescent COVID-19 were sourced from the United States, Italy and Spain.

From germline, CDR1 is SGHNT and CDR2 YYREEE (reference sequence). J was trimmed by 3 bases and V by 7 bases; bases with no gene match: 0. This CDR3 has 11 residues. Only in-frame clones appear in the TCRdb table, and some are missing; sequencing was by immunoSEQ multiplex PCR. The sample lists 150,000 to 200,000 clones, roughly 90% seen once, with 3.5% to 4% in the top ten. What was sequenced was peripheral blood. The chain links TRBV5-4 to TRBJ2-5; 7 bases agree with TRBD1. This clonotype originated in an older woman who had recovered from COVID-19. The CDR3, as DNA: TGTGCCAGCGGGACAGAAGAGACCCAGTACTTC. Residues: CASGTEETQYF. The entire variable domain, with the rest obtained from reference TRBV5-4 and TRBJ2-5, is as follows: ETGVTQSPTHLIKTRGQQVTLRCSSQSGHNTVSWYQQALGQGPQFIFQYYREEENGRGNFPPRFSGLQFPNYSSELNVNALELDDSALYLCASGTEETQYFGPGTRLLVL.